This TCR beta chain was sequenced for a study of T cell responses to AZD1222 COVID-19 vaccine. Comments on this clone: Its antigen is unidentified.

Study outcomes and limitations: The peak T cell response came first, and repertoires were sampled only after it. Reportedly, close to half of spike-specific TCRs are directed against unmutated variant regions.

Germline CDR1 is SQVTM and CDR2 is ANQGSEA. The V and J ends lost 2 bases and 6 bases respectively, with 8 bases between them. The CDR3 runs 12 residues. Sequencing was performed with immunoSEQ multiplex PCR; in TCRdb, only in-frame clones are kept and a portion is missing. The data contain over 95,000 clones, about 87% of them singletons. The sample here was peripheral blood, taken on day 0 of AZD1222 vaccination. The J gene is TRBJ2-1, the V gene TRBV29-1, with D possibly called TRBD1 or TRBD2 (5 bases each). The TCR comes from an adult in good health. CDR3 residues: CSVESGTNEQFF. DNA for the CDR3: TGCAGCGTTGAAAGTGGGACCAATGAGCAGTTCTTC.